This T cell receptor (beta chain) appears in the sequencing data of a study of patients and donors after allogeneic stem cell transplantation. TCRdb independently ran MiXCR on the RT-PCR reads; one entry per CDR3 protein. The data contain about 150,000 distinct CDR3 sequences, 24% of them singletons. The sequenced sample consisted of blood, either unsorted or a sorted T cell fraction (not recorded which). The sequence was obtained from a human donor who was either an allogeneic HSCT recipient or a stem cell or donor lymphocyte infusion donor (not recorded which). It is not recorded whose cells these are; they may come from a transplant donor.

The CDR3 region is CASEPTWAGGKTQYF. The CDR3 DNA sequence: TGTGCCAGCGAACCTACCTGGGCTGGCGGGAAGACGCAGTATTTT. The gene calls are TRBV25-1 and TRBJ2-3; possible D gene TRBD2, 6 bases. This CDR3 region has 15 residues. V lost 8 bases and J 9 bases, leaving 24 bases between the germline ends. Looked up from germline, CDR1 is MGHDK and CDR2 is SYGVNS.